The source of this T cell receptor beta chain is a study of PD-1 blockade in classical Hodgkin lymphoma. The repertoire was sequenced with immunoSEQ multiplex PCR; TCRdb's copy has only in-frame clones and lacks some. The sample records 15,000 to 20,000 clones, roughly 90% being singletons. Findings and limits, study-wide: Repertoire differences have undefined causes, possibly disease activity or prior therapy. Newly diagnosed patients had baseline TCR diversity that was reportedly lower than that of healthy donors.

Time point defined: newly diagnosed, previously untreated cHL patient sample. Newly diagnosed classical Hodgkin lymphoma PBMCs, still untreated, provided the comparison samples. This CDR3 contains 21 residues. To note about this clone: What it binds is not known.

The chain employs TRBV12-1 and TRBJ2-1; the table gives TRBD1 as D, unverified against the DNA. TRBV12-1 is a recognized pseudogene. The sequence was collected from a human donor with classical Hodgkin lymphoma. Sample: peripheral blood mononuclear cells (PBMCs). The CDR3 region has the DNA TGTGCCAGCAGCTCATATGGAGGGACAGGGATTCTTTGGTGGGCGTACAATGAGCAGTTCTTC. Residues: CASSSYGGTGILWWAYNEQFF.